This TCR beta chain was captured by sequencing in a study of shared clonotypes between healthy human individuals. General study points: Compared with clonotypes that all four donors shared, non-shared clonotypes had lower generation probabilities.

Every subset had its genomic DNA shared out evenly among several immunoSEQ plates. TCRdb keeps only in-frame clones here, not all; method: immunoSEQ multiplex PCR. Among roughly 850,000 clones listed, about 97% were seen once. About this clone: Its antigen is currently unknown.

CDR3 length equals 15 residues. Germline CDR1 is MGHRA and CDR2 is YSYEKL. The ends lost 4 bases at V and 6 bases at J; junction bases unmatched: 7. Cells designated naive CD8 were CD45RO-negative and were positively selected for CCR7, with terminally differentiated effector memory CD45RA+ cells excluded. This chain uses TRBV4-1 with TRBJ1-1, with TRBD1 identical over 11 bases. Source material: naive CD8+ T cells sorted from blood. This clonotype originated in a young man in good health. CDR3: CASSRTGGDISEAFF. CDR3 bases: TGCGCCAGCAGCCGGACAGGGGGCGATATCTCTGAAGCTTTCTTT.